These 5 T cell receptor beta chains came from one sample sequenced in a study of regulatory T cells in long-lasting Graves disease. Described time point: newly diagnosed GD, antithyroid drugs for less than 3 months. PBMCs provided the RNA from which the TCR library was made. Library construction for TCR beta used iRepertoire HTBI primers and Arm-PCR of CDR3 regions. TCRdb ran MiXCR on the multiplex PCR reads and lists one entry per CDR3 protein. The sample carries about 610,000 distinct CDR3 sequences, about 16% recorded once. These data are also associated with another study on T cells in Graves' hyperthyroidism and ophthalmopathy.

This sample comprised peripheral blood mononuclear cells (PBMCs), obtained at new diagnosis, from a patient treated with antithyroid drugs. The source of these receptors is a man between 18 and 29 years old with Graves disease.

The chain has TRBV19 and TRBJ1-1, with 7 bases matching TRBD1. V trimming: 6 bases; J trimming: 9 bases; junction bases outside the gene matches: 10. Germline CDR1 LNHDA, CDR2 SQIVND (reference sequence). This CDR3 comprises 13 residues. Written as DNA, the CDR3 is TGTGCCAGTAGGGACCTCGAGACAGGGAAAGCTTTCTTT. This sequence encodes CASRDLETGKAFF. The entire variable domain, with the rest obtained from reference TRBV19 and TRBJ1-1, is as follows: DGGITQSPKYLFRKEGQNVTLSCEQNLNHDAMYWYRQDPGQGLRLIYYSQIVNDFQKGDIAEGYSVSREKKESFPLTVTSAQKNPTAFYLCASRDLETGKAFFGQGTRLTVV.

Only a few counts were recorded for this clonotype. This sequence joins TRBV28 and TRBJ1-6; TRBD1 matches at 7 bases. This CDR3 contains 15 residues. Germline V lookup: CDR1 MDHEN, CDR2 SYDVKM. The ends lost 2 bases at V and 10 bases at J; junction bases unmatched: 8. The CDR3 reads CASSLGDRVGSPLHF. DNA for the CDR3: TGTGCCAGCAGTTTAGGAGACAGGGTGGGGTCACCCCTCCACTTT.

This clonotype was seen repeatedly, ten times or more. V is TRBV2 and J is TRBJ1-1; D is uncertain. CDR1 and CDR2 (germline): SNHLY, FYNNEI. Trimming stripped 7 bases from V and 1 base from J, with 10 bases between. CDR3 length equals 13 residues. CDR3 sequence (DNA): TGTGCCAGCAACACGGACCAGAACACTGAAGCTTTCTTT. Protein product: CASNTDQNTEAFF.

This chain joins TRBV19 and TRBJ2-1, with 7 nucleotides matching TRBD2. The CDR3 spans 15 residues. Germline CDR1 LNHDA, CDR2 SQIVND (reference sequence). With 5 bases clipped from V and 9 bases from J, the junction kept 13 bases outside the gene matches. The CDR3 here is CASSPERTSLSEQFF. In nucleotides, the CDR3 is TGTGCCAGTAGTCCGGAGAGGACTAGTCTCAGTGAGCAGTTCTTC.

This clonotype came up many times. The chain carries TRBV7-9 and TRBJ1-1, with a weak D call TRBD1 (5 bases). Germline V CDR1 and CDR2: SEHNR, FQNEAQ (reference sequence). CDR3 length: 17 residues. The ends were cut back, 2 bases at V and 5 bases at J, with 21 bases in the middle. The CDR3 loop reads CASSLLGGTSHGTEAFF. CDR3 sequence (DNA): TGTGCCAGCAGCTTATTAGGAGGGACGTCTCACGGAACTGAAGCTTTCTTT. Filled out from reference TRBV7-9 and TRBJ1-1, the complete variable domain reads DTGVSQNPRHKITKRGQNVTFRCDPISEHNRLYWYRQTLGQGPEFLTYFQNEAQLEKSRLLSDRFSAERPKGSFSTLEIQRTEQGDSAMYLCASSLLGGTSHGTEAFFGQGTRLTVV.